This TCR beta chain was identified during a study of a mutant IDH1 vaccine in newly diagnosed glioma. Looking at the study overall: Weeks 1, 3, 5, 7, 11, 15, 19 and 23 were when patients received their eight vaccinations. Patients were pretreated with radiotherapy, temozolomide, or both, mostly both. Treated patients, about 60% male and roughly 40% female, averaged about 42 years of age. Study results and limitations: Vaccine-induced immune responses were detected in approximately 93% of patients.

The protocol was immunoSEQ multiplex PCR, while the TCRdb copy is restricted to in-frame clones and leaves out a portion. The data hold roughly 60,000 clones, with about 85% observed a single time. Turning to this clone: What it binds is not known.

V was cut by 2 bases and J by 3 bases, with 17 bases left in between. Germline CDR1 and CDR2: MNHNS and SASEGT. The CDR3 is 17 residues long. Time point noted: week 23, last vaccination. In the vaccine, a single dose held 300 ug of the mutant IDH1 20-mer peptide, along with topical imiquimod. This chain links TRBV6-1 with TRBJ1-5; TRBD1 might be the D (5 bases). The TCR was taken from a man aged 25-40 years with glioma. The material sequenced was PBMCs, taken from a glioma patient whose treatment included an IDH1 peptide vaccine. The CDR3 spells CASSENWGRYVNQPQHF. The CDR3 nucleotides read TGTGCCAGCAGTGAAAATTGGGGGAGGTATGTCAATCAGCCCCAGCATTTT.